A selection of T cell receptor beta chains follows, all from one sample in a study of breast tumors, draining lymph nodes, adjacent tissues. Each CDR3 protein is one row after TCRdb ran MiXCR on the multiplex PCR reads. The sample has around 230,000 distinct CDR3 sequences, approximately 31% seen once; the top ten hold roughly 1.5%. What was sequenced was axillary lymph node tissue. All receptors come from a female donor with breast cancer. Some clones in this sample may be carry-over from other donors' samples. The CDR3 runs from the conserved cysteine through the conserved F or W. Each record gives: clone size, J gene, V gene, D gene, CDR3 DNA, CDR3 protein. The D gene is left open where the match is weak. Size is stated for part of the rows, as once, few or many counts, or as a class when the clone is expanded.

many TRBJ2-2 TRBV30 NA TGTGCCTGGAGTCAGAGGGTCGACACCGGGGAGCTGTTTTTT CAWSQRVDTGELFF
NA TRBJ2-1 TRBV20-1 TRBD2 TGCGGTGCTGCCGCTAGCGGGCGTTCCTCCAATGAGCAGTTCTTC CGAAASGRSSNEQFF
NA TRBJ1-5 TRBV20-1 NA TGCAGTGCTAGAGGGGGGGGGAGTAGCGGGAGTGGGACCCAGCATTTT CSARGGGSSGSGTQHF
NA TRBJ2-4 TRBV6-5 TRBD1 TGTGCCAGCAGTTACTCGGGACAGGGCTTAGCCAAAAACATTCAGTACTTC CASSYSGQGLAKNIQYF
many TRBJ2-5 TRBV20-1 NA TGCAGTGCTACCGACTATGGGGGGAAGGGCCTCGGGGAGACCCAGTACTTC CSATDYGGKGLGETQYF
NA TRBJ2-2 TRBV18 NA TGTGCCAGCAAACCGGGCACCGGGGAGCTGTTTTTT CASKPGTGELFF
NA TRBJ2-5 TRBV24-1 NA TGTGCCACCAGTGATTTGCGGGGTTACGAGACCCAGTACTTC CATSDLRGYETQYF
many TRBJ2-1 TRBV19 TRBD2 TGTGCCAGTAGTATCCGGGCGGGGGGAAGCTCCTACAATGAGCAGTTCTTC CASSIRAGGSSYNEQFF
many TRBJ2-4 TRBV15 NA TGTGCCACCAGCCGCCTTGGAACTCAAGGCAAAAACATTCAGTACTTC CATSRLGTQGKNIQYF
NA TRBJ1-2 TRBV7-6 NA TGTGCCAGCAGCTTATGGACATACTATGGCTACACCTTC CASSLWTYYGYTF
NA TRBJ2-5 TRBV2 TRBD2 TGTGCTAGCGCCGGGGGGGGGGCGGCGGAGACCCAGTACTTC CASAGGGAAETQYF
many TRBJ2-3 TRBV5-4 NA TGTGCCAGCAGCTCCGATAGCACAGATACGCAGTATTTT CASSSDSTDTQYF
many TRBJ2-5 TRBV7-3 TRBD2 TGTGCCAGCAGCAGGACTAGCGGGAGACAAGAGACCCAGTACTTC CASSRTSGRQETQYF
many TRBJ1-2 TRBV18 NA TGTGCCAGCTCACCCGGGAGCTATGGCTACACCTTC CASSPGSYGYTF
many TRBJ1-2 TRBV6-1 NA TGTGCCAGCAGGGCAGAGGCCGCCTACACCTTC CASRAEAAYTF
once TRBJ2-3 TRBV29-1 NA TGCAGCGTGGGCACTAGCAGCGGTCTAGATACGCAGTATTTT CSVGTSSGLDTQYF
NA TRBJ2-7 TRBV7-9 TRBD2 TGTGCCAGCAGACCCTTTCGGGAGGAGTACTTC CASRPFREEYF
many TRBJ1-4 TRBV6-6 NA TGTGCCAGCAGTTACTCAGGCCGGGGGCGAAATGAAAAACTGTTTTTT CASSYSGRGRNEKLFF
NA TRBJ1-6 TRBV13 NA TGTGCCAGCAGCTTACTAGATAATAATTCACCCCTCCACTTT CASSLLDNNSPLHF
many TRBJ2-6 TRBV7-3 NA TGTGCCAGCAGCTTAAATCGGGCGGGCGGGGTTGGGGCCAACGTCCTGACTTTC CASSLNRAGGVGANVLTF
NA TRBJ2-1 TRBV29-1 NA TGCAGCGTCCAAGGGGGGTCCTACAATGAGCAGTTCTTC CSVQGGSYNEQFF
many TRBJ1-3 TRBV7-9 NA TGTGCCAGCAGCTTTCAACTCGAGACCATATATTTT CASSFQLETIYF
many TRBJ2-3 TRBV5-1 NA TGTGCCAGCAGTATCACAGATACGCAGTATTTT CASSITDTQYF
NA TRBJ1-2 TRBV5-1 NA TGCGCCAGCAGCTTATGGGGGGAGAATAACTATGGCTACACCTTC CASSLWGENNYGYTF
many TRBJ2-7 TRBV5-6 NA TGTGCCAGCAGGAGGGGAGGCGAGCAGTACTTC CASRRGGEQYF
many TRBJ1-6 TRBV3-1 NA TGTGCCAGCAGCCAAGTGGTAAAGGATTCACCCCTCCACTTT CASSQVVKDSPLHF
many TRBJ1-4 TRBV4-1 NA TGCGCCAGCAGCCAAGAGGGTGAAAAACTGTTTTTT CASSQEGEKLFF
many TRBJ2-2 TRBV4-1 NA TGCGCCAGCAGCCTCGGGTTACGGGTGAACACCGGGGAGCTGTTTTTT CASSLGLRVNTGELFF
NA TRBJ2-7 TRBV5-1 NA TGCGCCAGCAGCTTATGGTCATCCTGCGAGCAGTACTTC CASSLWSSCEQYF